This T cell receptor beta chain was profiled in a study of breast tumors, draining lymph nodes, adjacent tissues. Whole-study findings and limits: That most tumor T cells come from lymph nodes remained unproven. Tumor repertoires ranked between lymph nodes and nontumor tissue in diversity, with V and J gene preferences. Most tumor T cells seemingly derive from lymph node, then expand in tumor.

In regard to this clonotype: Its antigen is unidentified.

Axillary draining lymph nodes of breast cancer patients supplied the node samples. Germline CDR1 reads DFQATT; CDR2 reads SNEGSKA (reference sequence). Losses at the gene ends were 5 bases for V and 2 bases for J; bases not matched to a gene: 9. CDR3 length: 16 amino acids. TCRdb fed the multiplex PCR reads into MiXCR, producing one record per CDR3 protein. The sample has a few hundred thousand distinct CDR3 sequences; 30% to 35% are singletons. This receptor was identified in a female donor with breast cancer. Some clones in this sample may be carry-over from other donors' samples. Sample: axillary lymph node tissue. The V call is TRBV20-1, the J call TRBJ2-5; 12 nucleotides match TRBD2. The CDR3, as DNA: TGCAGTGCTCTAGGGGGACTAGCGGGCCAGCAAGAGACCCAGTACTTC. It specifies CSALGGLAGQQETQYF.